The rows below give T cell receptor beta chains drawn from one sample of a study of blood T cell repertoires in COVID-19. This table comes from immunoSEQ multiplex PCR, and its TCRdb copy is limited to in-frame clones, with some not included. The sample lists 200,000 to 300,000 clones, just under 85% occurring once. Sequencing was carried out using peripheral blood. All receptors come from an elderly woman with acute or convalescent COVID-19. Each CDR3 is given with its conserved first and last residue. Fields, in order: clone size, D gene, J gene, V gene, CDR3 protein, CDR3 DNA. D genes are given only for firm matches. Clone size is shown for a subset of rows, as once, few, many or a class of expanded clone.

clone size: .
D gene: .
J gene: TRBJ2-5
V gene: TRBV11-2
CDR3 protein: CASSPFRLRDVQETQYF
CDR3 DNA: TGTGCCAGCAGCCCGTTTCGACTCAGGGATGTCCAAGAGACCCAGTACTTC

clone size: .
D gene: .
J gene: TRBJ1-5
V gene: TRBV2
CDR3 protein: CASSAPSQGGNQPQHF
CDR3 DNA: TGTGCCAGCAGTGCCCCCTCACAGGGTGGCAATCAGCCCCAGCATTTT

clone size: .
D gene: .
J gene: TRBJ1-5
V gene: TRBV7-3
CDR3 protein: CASSLSRAGDEPQHF
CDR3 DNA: TGTGCCAGCAGCTTAAGTCGGGCAGGGGATGAGCCCCAGCATTTT

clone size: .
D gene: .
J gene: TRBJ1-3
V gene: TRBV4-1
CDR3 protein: CASSQEEGLYSGNTIYF
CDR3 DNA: TGCGCCAGCAGCCAAGAGGAGGGCCTCTACTCTGGAAACACCATATATTTT

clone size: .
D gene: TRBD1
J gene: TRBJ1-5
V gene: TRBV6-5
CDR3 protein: CASWTGVNQPQHF
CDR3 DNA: TGTGCCAGCTGGACAGGGGTAAATCAGCCCCAGCATTTT

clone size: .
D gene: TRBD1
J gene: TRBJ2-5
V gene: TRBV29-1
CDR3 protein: CSVAGGRGTQYF
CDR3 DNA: TGCAGCGTAGCAGGGGGACGCGGGACCCAGTACTTC

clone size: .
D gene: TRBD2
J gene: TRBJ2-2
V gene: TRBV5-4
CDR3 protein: CASSRGRNTGELFF
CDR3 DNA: TGTGCCAGCAGCCGCGGGAGAAACACCGGGGAGCTGTTTTTT

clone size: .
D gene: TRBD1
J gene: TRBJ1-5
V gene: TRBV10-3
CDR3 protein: CAISPQATGTGNQPQHF
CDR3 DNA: TGTGCCATCAGTCCCCAGGCGACAGGGACCGGCAATCAGCCCCAGCATTTT

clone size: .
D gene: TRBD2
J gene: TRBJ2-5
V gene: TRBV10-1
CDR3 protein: CASSVGGGETQYF
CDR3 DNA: TGCGCCAGCAGTGTGGGGGGGGGAGAGACCCAGTACTTC

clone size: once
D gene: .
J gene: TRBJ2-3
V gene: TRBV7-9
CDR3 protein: CASGSLDSRSTDTQYF
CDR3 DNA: TGTGCCAGCGGCTCCTTGGACTCCCGAAGCACAGATACGCAGTATTTT

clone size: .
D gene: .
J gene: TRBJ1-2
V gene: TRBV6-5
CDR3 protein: CASSPDRRYGYTF
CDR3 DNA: TGTGCCAGCAGTCCCGACAGACGCTATGGCTACACCTTC

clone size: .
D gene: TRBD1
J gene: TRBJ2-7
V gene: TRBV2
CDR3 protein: CASSEVRQGGEQYF
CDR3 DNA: TGTGCCAGCAGTGAAGTCAGACAGGGTGGAGAGCAGTACTTC

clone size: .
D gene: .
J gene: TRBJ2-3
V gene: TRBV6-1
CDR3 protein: CASSEAPGVDTQYF
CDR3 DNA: TGTGCCAGCAGTGAAGCGCCCGGGGTGGATACGCAGTATTTT

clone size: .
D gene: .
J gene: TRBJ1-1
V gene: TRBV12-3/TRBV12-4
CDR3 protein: CATVRGTEAFF
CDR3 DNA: TGTGCCACGGTAAGGGGCACTGAAGCTTTCTTT

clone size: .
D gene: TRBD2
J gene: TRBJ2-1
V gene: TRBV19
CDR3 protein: CASGLAGDYNEQFF
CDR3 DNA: TGTGCCAGTGGTTTAGCGGGGGACTACAATGAGCAGTTCTTC

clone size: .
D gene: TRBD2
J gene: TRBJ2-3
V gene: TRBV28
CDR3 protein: CASSYTGGLTDTQYF
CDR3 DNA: TGTGCCAGCAGTTATACGGGGGGGCTAACAGATACGCAGTATTTT

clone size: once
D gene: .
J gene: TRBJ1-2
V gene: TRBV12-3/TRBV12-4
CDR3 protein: CASSRAPSGYTF
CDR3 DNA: TGTGCCAGCAGCCGGGCCCCTAGCGGCTACACCTTC

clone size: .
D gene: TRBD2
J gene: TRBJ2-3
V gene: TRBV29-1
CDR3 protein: CSAGPRLAGSQYF
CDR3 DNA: TGCAGCGCCGGACCTCGACTAGCGGGGTCCCAGTATTTT

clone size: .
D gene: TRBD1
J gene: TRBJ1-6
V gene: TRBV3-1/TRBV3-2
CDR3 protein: CASSQDGTGVSPLHF
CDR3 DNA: TGTGCCAGCAGCCAAGATGGGACAGGGGTTTCACCCCTCCACTTT

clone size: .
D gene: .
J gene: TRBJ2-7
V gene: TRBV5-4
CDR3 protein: CASSLGTGVSYEQYF
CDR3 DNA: TGTGCCAGCAGCTTGGGTACCGGGGTGTCCTACGAGCAGTACTTC

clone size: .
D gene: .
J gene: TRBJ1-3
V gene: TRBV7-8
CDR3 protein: CASSYPLRPSSGNTIYF
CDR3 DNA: TGTGCCAGCAGCTACCCCCTGCGGCCGAGCTCTGGAAACACCATATATTTT

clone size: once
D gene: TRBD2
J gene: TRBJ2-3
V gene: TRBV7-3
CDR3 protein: CASSLTSGGTDTQYF
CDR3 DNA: TGTGCCAGCAGCTTGACTAGCGGGGGAACAGATACGCAGTATTTT

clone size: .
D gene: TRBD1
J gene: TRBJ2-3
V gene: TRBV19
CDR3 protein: CASSDRVPPDTQYF
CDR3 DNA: TGTGCCAGTAGTGACAGGGTGCCCCCAGATACGCAGTATTTT

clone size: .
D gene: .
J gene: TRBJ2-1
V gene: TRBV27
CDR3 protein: CASRGLDLYNEQFF
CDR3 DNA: TGTGCCAGCAGGGGACTCGACCTATACAATGAGCAGTTCTTC

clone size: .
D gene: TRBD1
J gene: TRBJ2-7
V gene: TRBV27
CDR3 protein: CASSPTGVAYEQYF
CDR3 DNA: TGTGCCAGCAGCCCGACAGGGGTGGCCTACGAGCAGTACTTC

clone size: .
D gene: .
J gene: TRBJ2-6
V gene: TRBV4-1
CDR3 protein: CASSQERALSWGANVLTF
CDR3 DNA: TGCGCCAGCAGCCAAGAGAGGGCCCTGTCTTGGGGGGCCAACGTCCTGACTTTC

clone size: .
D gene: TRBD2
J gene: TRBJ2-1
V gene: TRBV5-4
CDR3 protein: CASSESGGFYNEQFF
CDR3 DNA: TGTGCCAGCAGCGAGAGCGGGGGATTCTACAATGAGCAGTTCTTC

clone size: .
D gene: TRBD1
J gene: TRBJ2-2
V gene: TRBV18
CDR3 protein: CASSPRGPGELFF
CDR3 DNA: TGTGCCAGCTCACCTAGGGGGCCCGGGGAGCTGTTTTTT

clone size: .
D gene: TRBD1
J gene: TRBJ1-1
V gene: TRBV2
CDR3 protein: CASSDLPGQGLNTEAFF
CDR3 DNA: TGTGCCAGCAGTGACCTACCGGGACAGGGATTGAACACTGAAGCTTTCTTT

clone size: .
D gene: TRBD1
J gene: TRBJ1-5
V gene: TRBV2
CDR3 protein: CASYRDRGSQPQHF
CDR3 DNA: TGTGCCAGTTACCGGGACAGGGGGTCTCAGCCCCAGCATTTT

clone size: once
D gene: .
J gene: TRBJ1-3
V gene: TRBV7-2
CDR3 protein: CASSPPGNSGNTIYF
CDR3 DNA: TGTGCCAGCAGCCCCCCGGGGAACTCTGGAAACACCATATATTTT

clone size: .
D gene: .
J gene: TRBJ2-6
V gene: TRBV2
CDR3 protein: CASSRGLVSGANVLTF
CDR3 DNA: TGTGCCAGCAGTAGGGGCCTGGTCTCTGGGGCCAACGTCCTGACTTTC

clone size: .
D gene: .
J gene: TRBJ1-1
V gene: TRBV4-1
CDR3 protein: CASSQEGALSTVNTEAFF
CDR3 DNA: TGCGCCAGCAGCCAAGAAGGGGCCCTGAGTACAGTGAACACTGAAGCTTTCTTT